Shown below are 2 T cell receptor beta chains from a single sample sequenced in a study of PD-L1 blockade in urothelial cancer. Using immunoSEQ multiplex PCR, the repertoire was profiled, and TCRdb retains in-frame clones only, with some absent. The repertoire holds about 80,000 clones, 75% to 90% seen once, with around 5.3% in the top ten. Specimen: PBMCs, collected around atezolizumab (anti-PD-L1) treatment. The receptors shown here come from a woman aged 70 to 79 with urothelial cancer.

V usage is TRBV5-6 and J usage is TRBJ2-6; perhaps TRBD2 as D (7 bases). From germline, CDR1 is SGHDT and CDR2 YYEEEE. The CDR3 covers 16 residues. V lost 7 bases and J lost 2, with 16 bases in between. The CDR3 DNA reads TGTGCCAGCGTACTCTCGGGGGGCGCTGGGGCCAACGTCCTGACTTTC. Its translation: CASVLSGGAGANVLTF.

V is TRBV7-9 and J is TRBJ2-2; no reliable D call. V was pared by 2 bases and J by 5 bases, with 6 bases between. The CDR3 contains 13 residues. Germline CDR1 is SEHNR and CDR2 is FQNEAQ (reference sequence). Here the CDR3 reads CASSLFGTGELFF. CDR3 nucleotide sequence: TGTGCCAGCAGCTTATTCGGGACCGGGGAGCTGTTTTTT.